This T cell receptor (beta chain) came from a study of identical twins. One entry per CDR3 protein results from TCRdb running MiXCR on the 5' RACE reads. The data contain about 720,000 distinct CDR3 sequences, about 20% of them seen just once; the ten biggest clones take up about an eighth. Germline V gives CDR1 LNHNV, CDR2 YYDKDF (reference sequence). This CDR3 is 15 amino acids long. V was cut by 3 bases and J by 6 bases, with 17 bases left in between. The same specimen was also included in a second study, on T cells expressing NK-cell markers. From that second work: Sorted T-cell subsets CD3+CD56+NKG2C+, CD3+CD56+NKG2C- and CD3+CD56-NKG2C+ were TCR beta-sequenced.

The source is a woman aged 18 to 35 in good health. Sequencing was performed on PBMCs. The chain couples TRBV15 to TRBJ2-5; D assignment may be TRBD1 or TRBD2 (6 bases each). The CDR3 coding sequence is TGTGCCACCAGCAGTGAAAAGGGGGGTTCGAAGACCCAGTACTTC. It specifies CATSSEKGGSKTQYF. The full variable domain, with the rest looked up from reference TRBV15 and TRBJ2-5, is DAMVIQNPRYQVTQFGKPVTLSCSQTLNHNVMYWYQQKSSQAPKLLFHYYDKDFNNEADTPDNFQSRRPNTSFCFLDIRSPGLGDTAMYLCATSSEKGGSKTQYFGPGTRLLVL.